This TCR beta chain was recorded in a study of immune evolution from preneoplasia to lung adenocarcinoma. Here immunoSEQ multiplex PCR was the method, and the copy in TCRdb shows in-frame clones only, minus some. The sample carries more than 4,000 clones, over 75% recorded once. Of note for this clone: What it recognizes is unknown.

General study results and limits: Top clone share appeared to fall from AAH through AIS, MIA, adenocarcinoma.

Resections took place in Japan or China from about 2014 to 2018. Germline V gene sequence: CDR1 GTSNPN, CDR2 SVGIG (reference sequence). The ends were cut back, 1 base at V and 2 bases at J, with 8 bases in the middle. The CDR3 runs 13 residues. The chain links TRBV30 to TRBJ2-5; possibly TRBD1 for D (5 bases). The sequenced material came from FFPE adjacent normal lung tissue. The TCR originated in a person aged 55 to 79 with lung adenocarcinoma. CDR3 region: CAWSGAGQETQYF. The CDR3 coding sequence is TGTGCCTGGAGTGGTGCAGGGCAAGAGACCCAGTACTTC.